Below, one T cell receptor (beta chain) is given with its context. At one of its ends the junction is not consistent with the germline gene, which may arise from a read error. The sample comes from a study of CD4 and CD8 cells across lung adenocarcinoma regions. This CDR3 is built from 15 residues. The germline V gene has CDR1 MNHNS and CDR2 SASEGT. The patients had localized lung adenocarcinoma, a non-small cell subtype. Via MiXCR, TCRdb re-called the PCR reads, giving one row per CDR3 protein. The sample lists 7,500 to 10,000 distinct CDR3 sequences, roughly half seen once, with 15% to 20% in the top ten.

The clonotype comes from a male donor with lung adenocarcinoma. The CD4 and CD8 labels of this study may be unreliable. The rearrangement links TRBV6-1 to TRBJ2-3; 7 bases are a match to TRBD2. Sequenced input: CD4+ T cells from the margin of a lung tumor. The CDR3 protein is CASSEGTGGTDTQYF. CDR3 sequence (DNA): TGTGCCAGCAGTGAGGGGACGGGAGGCACAGATACGCAGTATTTC.